This section outlines one T cell receptor (beta chain) sequence together with its context. This sample was included in a study of blood T cell repertoires in COVID-19. CDR3 size: 13 residues. CDR1 MNHEY and CDR2 SMNVEV come from the germline V gene (reference sequence). With V trimmed by 5 bases and J by 4 bases, 3 bases remained unmatched. Authors' data handling: Reference gene primer amplification yielded estimated nucleated cell counts. Method: immunoSEQ multiplex PCR; TCRdb's copy keeps in-frame clones and lacks some. V, J and clone size are taken as reported in that table, and D and trimming were inferred from the DNA itself. This repertoire shows tens of thousands of clones, 84% found once; its top ten account for around 4.4%.

Sequencing used peripheral blood. V usage is TRBV27 and J usage is TRBJ1-1; 8 bases are shared with TRBD1. The receptor comes from a woman aged 55-70 years with acute or convalescent COVID-19. The CDR3 region is CASSRQGRTEAFF. As DNA, the CDR3 is TGTGCCAGCAGTAGACAGGGGCGCACTGAAGCTTTCTTT.